This T cell receptor (beta chain) was found in a study of blood T cell repertoires in COVID-19. Overall study: PBMCs, B-cell-depleted T cells, or T cells were the source of the cDNA or gDNA that made up the material.

Trimming stripped 3 bases from V and 0 bases from J, with 10 bases between. This CDR3 has 15 amino acids. Germline-derived CDR1 and CDR2 are LNHDA and SQIVND (reference sequence). Clones were sequenced by immunoSEQ multiplex PCR, and TCRdb holds only the in-frame ones, with some missing. The table includes 250,000 to 300,000 clones, about four fifths detected once. This sequence originates from a young woman with acute or convalescent COVID-19. The V and J genes are TRBV19 and TRBJ2-3; TRBD2 might be the D (6 bases). The sequenced sample consisted of peripheral blood. This chain's CDR3 is CASSIPSGSTDTQYF. DNA for the CDR3: TGTGCCAGTAGTATTCCCAGCGGGAGCACAGATACGCAGTATTTT.